This section outlines one T cell receptor (beta chain) sequence together with its context. Its antigen is unknown. Base qualities are not provided; no much larger clone lies one nucleotide away. The data originate from a study of shared clonotypes between healthy human individuals (TCRdb year 2020). Looking at the study overall: Two women and a few men aged 18 to 49 years were included in the cohort. For each donor, three plates each were used for CD4 naive and CD4 memory, two plates were used for CD8 naive, and one plate was used for CD8 memory. Blood TCR repertoires of four to six healthy adults were deeply sequenced to estimate repertoire size and the extent of clonotype sharing between individuals. To increase sequencing depth and limit assay-specific biases, different laboratories used diverse techniques to prepare libraries and sequence TCR repertoires. Between about 0.94 and 10 billion PBMCs per donor were obtained by leukapheresis. What the study reported, not specific to this receptor: Larger estimated clonotype richness was generally found for naive subsets than for memory subsets. Across a few donors, about 4.5% of naive CD4, more than 3% of naive CD8, 2.3% of memory CD4, and roughly 0.41% of memory CD8 clonotypes were shared. Incomplete sequencing was indicated by rarefaction of sorted-subset datasets, despite the large sequencing depth. Sampling was restricted to blood, and TCR repertoires in tissue are likely to differ from TCR repertoires in blood. Pairwise subsampling indicated that sequencing depth was expected to affect the degree of clonotype sharing among donors. The small number of donors limited the genetic and exposure-history diversity represented. Compared with non-shared clonotypes, the clonotypes found in all four sorted-subset donors had higher generation probabilities.

The germline V and J ends show losses of 7 bases and 8 bases respectively, and no gene match explains 10 bases of the junction. The germline V gene provides CDR1 SQVTM and CDR2 ANQGSEA. The CDR3 sequence holds 13 residues, the cysteine and phenylalanine included. Only the CDR3 portion is preserved as DNA: 39 bases, with reading frame beginning at the first base. Using the deep immunoSEQ assay, TCR CDR3 regions were amplified from genomic DNA by multiplex PCR. Extracted genomic DNA from each cell subset was distributed evenly across all wells of several immunoSEQ 96-well plates, and each plate was treated as a replicate. For sorted subsets, roughly 190 ng of genomic DNA, equivalent to some 30,000 T cell genomes, went into each replicate PCR. Purified libraries were measured with a Qubit 3.0 fluorometer, size-checked on a Bioanalyzer 2100, and measured again with the KAPA Library Quantification kit. Every immunoSEQ 96-well plate was sequenced on a dedicated single-read 150-cycle Illumina NextSeq 550 flow cell. The source study handled its data this way. Because the immunoSEQ output held only junctional sequences and lacked quality scores, the filtering could not match the filtering applied to full-length reads. Sequences were annotated with PyIR, a Python wrapper for IgBLAST v1.9, using IMGT germline references to assign V/J genes and CDR3. Reads were removed for weak V/J assignments (E-value above 1e-6), missing CDR3, stop codons, out-of-frame junctions, or ambiguous translated residues. V3J clonotypes were defined as sequences sharing an identical inferred V gene, J gene, and CDR3 amino acid sequence. The percentage overlap between two repertoires was calculated by dividing the number of shared unique clonotypes by the size of the smaller repertoire. RTK rarefaction, the Chao1 estimator, and Recon v2.1 estimates of unobserved clonotypes were used to assess repertoire richness. For all TCRbeta clonotypes obtained by the gDNA method from a few donors, generation probabilities were computed with OLGA. TCRdb took over this immuneACCESS table, retaining in-frame rearrangements with V and J assigned. Such tables are incomplete; in checked studies, under half of the missing clones stem from an unresolved V gene, and the remainder is unexplained. V and J calls and clone size are copied from that table; D and trimming were computed from the DNA. Recorded for this sample are some 1.1 million clones; roughly 80% of them occurred a single time. The top ten hold roughly 0.83% of the sample.

The donors were healthy, HIV-negative adults who had no recently reported acute infections or vaccinations. Only Caucasian adults living in Nashville, Tennessee, USA were represented among the donors. CD4+ T cells were enriched by magnetic negative selection; naive cells were then positively selected on CD45RA, and the negative fraction formed the memory subset. After blood collection by leukapheresis, PBMCs were isolated using Ficoll-Histopaque density gradient centrifugation and then cryopreserved in the vapor phase of liquid nitrogen. Analytical flow cytometry was used to check the purity and quantity of each magnetically sorted T cell population. From each sorted fraction, genomic DNA was isolated and quantified by UV absorbance on a Nanodrop 2000c.

This sequence uses TRBV29-1 and TRBJ2-1, with TRBD2 matching 8 junction bases. The sequencing input was memory CD4+ T cells from PBMCs. Taken with the paper, the label for cell subset or site translates to: CD45RA-negative fraction. This TCR came from a young man in good health. Some clones in this sample may be carry-over from other donors' samples. This receptor has the CDR3 CSAQRGGPDEQFF. The bases are TGCAGCGCACAACGGGGGGGTCCGGATGAGCAGTTCTTC.